These 21 T cell receptor beta chains were sequenced from one sample in a study of cytomegalovirus exposure and HLA in healthy donors. Use of 60 Vbeta and 13 Jbeta primers characterized the PCR. Libraries were prepared by immunoSEQ multiplex PCR; TCRdb keeps only in-frame clonotypes and omits some of them. Its listing shows about 140,000 clones. The sequenced sample was PBMCs. The receptors stem from a woman between 18 and 30 years old in good health and CMV-seronegative.

CDR3: CASLLVSGSGNTIYF. The DNA of the CDR3 is TGTGCCAGCTTGCTGGTAAGCGGCTCTGGAAACACCATATATTTT. V usage is TRBV6-1 and J usage is TRBJ1-3; D remains unclear. CDR1 and CDR2 (germline): MNHNS, SASEGT. The V and J ends lost 8 bases and 0 bases respectively, with 14 bases between them. The CDR3 extends over 15 amino acids.

The CDR3 coding sequence is TGTGCCAGCAGTGGTCTCTACAATGAGCAGTTCTTC. Translation: CASSGLYNEQFF. The V call is TRBV6-1, the J call TRBJ2-1; unclear D gene. Germline lookup yields CDR1 MNHNS and CDR2 SASEGT. The V end lost 4 bases, the J end lost 3 bases, and 4 bases lay between the germline ends. The CDR3 runs to 12 residues.

The chain has TRBV5-4 and TRBJ1-1, with D possibly being TRBD1 (6 bases). The germline V gene has CDR1 SGHNT and CDR2 YYREEE (reference sequence). The CDR3 totals 15 residues. Trimming shortened V by 4 bases and J by 0 bases, and 13 bases separated the two germline ends. The CDR3 region has the DNA TGTGCCAGCAGCGAGGTCGGACAGATGAACACTGAAGCTTTCTTT. Protein sequence: CASSEVGQMNTEAFF.

V and J are TRBV10-3 and TRBJ2-1; 7 nucleotides line up with TRBD1. Trimming took 5 bases from V and 4 from J; bases not matched to a gene: 5. Germline V gene data show CDR1 as ENHRY and CDR2 as SYGVKD. The CDR3 sequence is 14 residues long. The CDR3 DNA reads TGTGCCATCAGTCCCCGGGACAGTTACAATGAGCAGTTCTTC. This codes for CAISPRDSYNEQFF.

The chain links TRBV9 to TRBJ2-1; 8 bases map to TRBD2. After removal of 4 bases from V and 7 bases from J, the junction contained 13 bases not matched to a gene. The CDR3 is 16 residues long. CDR1 is SGDLS and CDR2 is YYNGEE in the germline V gene. The CDR3 is CASSPPFSLAGNEQFF. The CDR3, as DNA: TGTGCCAGCAGCCCCCCTTTTTCGCTAGCGGGTAATGAGCAGTTCTTC.

The rearrangement joins TRBV14 to TRBJ2-1, with 9 nucleotides matching TRBD2. The germline CDR1 and CDR2 sequences are SGHDN and FVKESK. This CDR3 is built from 15 residues. V lost 3 bases and J lost 4; bases outside the gene matches: 4. Written as DNA, the CDR3 is TGTGCCAGCAGCCATTTGCGGGAGGGATACAATGAGCAGTTCTTC. Translation: CASSHLREGYNEQFF.

The chain uses TRBV4-1 and TRBJ1-5, with D perhaps TRBD1 (6 bases). Per germline, CDR1 MGHRA and CDR2 YSYEKL. CDR3 length: 17 amino acids. V lost 4 bases, J lost 1 base, and 17 bases lay in between. CDR3 residues: CASSPSSTGDSNQPQHF. CDR3 coding DNA: TGCGCCAGCAGCCCCTCATCGACAGGCGACAGCAATCAGCCCCAGCATTTT.

The chain couples TRBV2 to TRBJ2-5, with D unresolved. The DNA end lines up better with TRBJ2-7; the J call may be wrong. From germline, CDR1 is SNHLY and CDR2 FYNNEI. This CDR3 contains 12 residues. The CDR3 DNA follows: TGTGCCAGCAGTGGGGACTCCTACGAGCAGTACTTC. Residues: CASSGDSYEQYF.

This chain links TRBV29-1 with TRBJ1-1; TRBD1 matches at 7 bases. The CDR3 extends over 14 amino acids. With 7 bases clipped from V and 0 bases from J, the junction kept 8 bases outside the gene matches. Germline CDR1 and CDR2: SQVTM and ANQGSEA. The CDR3 nucleotides read TGCAGCGCCGAGACAGGGCGGTTGAACACTGAAGCTTTCTTT. Translating gives CSAETGRLNTEAFF.

The chain recombines TRBV25-1 with TRBJ2-1; a weak D match, TRBD2 (5 bases). Germline V gives CDR1 MGHDK, CDR2 SYGVNS. There are 16 residues in the CDR3. Between the trimmed V and J ends, which lost 1 base and 0 bases, there was a span of 10 bases. CDR3 amino acids: CASSELSGGSYNEQFF. In DNA, the CDR3 is TGTGCCAGCAGTGAATTGAGCGGAGGCTCCTACAATGAGCAGTTCTTC.

The chain employs TRBV5-8 and TRBJ2-7; perhaps TRBD1 as D (5 bases). The germline gives CDR1 SGHTS, CDR2 YDEGEE. Deletions cut 7 bases from V and 0 bases from J, with 23 bases between. The CDR3 has 17 amino acids. Here the CDR3 reads CASVFRQGNFLSYEQYF. The DNA of the CDR3 is TGTGCCAGCGTTTTTCGGCAGGGCAATTTTCTCTCCTACGAGCAGTACTTC.

This chain links TRBV7-2 with TRBJ1-2, with no clear D. The CDR3 is 14 amino acids. Germline V gives CDR1 SGHTA, CDR2 FQGNSA. Deletions cut 5 bases from V and 8 bases from J, with 18 bases between. CDR3 sequence: CASSELLGTGGYTF. CDR3 nucleotides: TGTGCCAGCAGCGAGTTACTCGGCACGGGAGGCTACACCTTC.

This chain uses TRBV11-3 with TRBJ2-2, with 11 bases identical to TRBD2. The CDR3 consists of 16 residues. Germline assignment: CDR1 SGHNT and CDR2 YENEEA. V shed 6 bases and J 3 bases; nucleotides not matched to a gene: 6. The CDR3 nucleotides are TGTGCCAGCAGGGCCGGGACTAGCGGACACACCGGGGAGCTGTTTTTT. Translation: CASRAGTSGHTGELFF. Using reference TRBV11-3 and TRBJ2-2 for the parts outside the CDR3, the full variable domain is EAGVVQSPRYKIIEKKQPVAFWCNPISGHNTLYWYLQNLGQGPELLIRYENEEAVDDSQLPKDRFSAERLKGVDSTLKIQPAELGDSAVYLCASRAGTSGHTGELFFGEGSRLTVL.

In the case of this clone: Other nucleotide sequences from this sample produce the same CDR3. The chain employs TRBV18 and TRBJ1-1, with 7 bases aligning to TRBD1. The junction had 9 bases not matched to a gene; V was cut back by 1 base and J by 1 base. This CDR3 has 17 amino acids. The germline CDR1 and CDR2 sequences are KGHSH and LQKENI. In nucleotides, the CDR3 is TGTGCCAGCTCACCACAGGAGAGGGGGCGAGGGAACACTGAAGCTTTCTTT. Translated: CASSPQERGRGNTEAFF.

CDR3 nucleotides: TGTGCCAGCAGTTACCTCGACAGCTCCTACGAGCAGTACTTC. Translating it yields CASSYLDSSYEQYF. This sequence joins TRBV6-6 and TRBJ2-7; tentative D call: TRBD1 (5 bases). Trimming took off 2 bases at V and 0 bases at J, with 8 bases between the two ends. The CDR3 has 14 residues. Germline V lookup: CDR1 MNHNY, CDR2 SVGAGI (reference sequence).

V and J are TRBV11-3 and TRBJ2-2; TRBD1 might be the D (6 bases). The CDR3 has 15 amino acids. Per germline, CDR1 SGHNT and CDR2 YENEEA. V was trimmed by 5 bases and J by 3 bases, leaving 13 bases between them. CDR3 DNA sequence: TGTGCCAGCAGCCCCCAGGGGTCCGACACCGGGGAGCTGTTTTTT. Protein: CASSPQGSDTGELFF.

The V call is TRBV5-6, the J call TRBJ2-3; 8 nucleotides match TRBD2. Losses at the gene ends were 0 bases for V and 4 bases for J; bases not matched to a gene: 1. Per the germline V gene, CDR1 is SGHDT and CDR2 is YYEEEE. The CDR3 extends over 14 amino acids. The CDR3 region has the DNA TGTGCCAGCAGCTTGGGGGGACTAGCAGATACGCAGTATTTT. It encodes CASSLGGLADTQYF.

About this clone itself: The sample contains more than one DNA sequence encoding this CDR3. The CDR3 reads CAWSGRYTQYF. The CDR3 bases are TGTGCCTGGAGTGGTAGATATACGCAGTATTTT. The chain has TRBV30 and TRBJ2-3; no definite D call. The CDR3 spans 11 residues. V was clipped by 1 base and J by 7 bases, with 6 bases between them. Germline CDR1 GTSNPN, CDR2 SVGIG (reference sequence).

The rearrangement joins TRBV5-1 to TRBJ2-6, with 8 bases identical to TRBD1. This CDR3 has 17 residues. The trim removed 2 bases at V and 4 bases at J, leaving 8 bases unmatched. Germline loops: CDR1 SGHRS, CDR2 YFSETQ. The DNA of the CDR3 is TGCGCCAGCAGCTTTGACAGGGGCGGTAGAGGGGCCAACGTCCTGACTTTC. It translates to CASSFDRGGRGANVLTF.

Turning to this clone: Other DNA sequences within the sample encode an identical CDR3. The chain recombines TRBV5-6 with TRBJ2-1, with 7 bases lining up with TRBD2. The V gene end was trimmed by 1 base and the J gene end by 8 bases; junction bases not matched to a gene: 3. The CDR3 totals 13 residues. Germline V gene sequence: CDR1 SGHDT, CDR2 YYEEEE. CDR3 protein: CASSLSTSDEQFF. The CDR3 coding sequence is TGTGCCAGCAGCTTGTCCACTAGCGATGAGCAGTTCTTC. The full variable domain, rest sourced from reference TRBV5-6 and TRBJ2-1, is DAGVTQSPTHLIKTRGQQVTLRCSPKSGHDTVSWYQQALGQGPQFIFQYYEEEERQRGNFPDRFSGHQFPNYSSELNVNALLLGDSALYLCASSLSTSDEQFFGPGTRLTVL.

The rearrangement joins TRBV6-1 to TRBJ2-3; 7 bases are a match to TRBD1. Germline CDR1 is MNHNS and CDR2 is SASEGT. This CDR3 region has 14 residues. The trim removed 6 bases at V and 3 bases at J, leaving 6 bases unmatched. The CDR3 loop reads CASRATGKTDTQYF. The CDR3 coding sequence is TGTGCCAGCAGGGCGACAGGGAAGACAGATACGCAGTATTTT.